Listed below are T cell receptor beta chains from one sample, sequenced in a study of T cell changes during pregnancy in multiple sclerosis. TCRdb's table, derived via immunoSEQ multiplex PCR, lists solely in-frame clones and lacks some. The repertoire holds 40,000 to 55,000 clones, with about 94% as singletons. Specimen: CD8+ T cells from peripheral blood mononuclear cells, collected in the first trimester of pregnancy. Every receptor here comes from a female donor with multiple sclerosis, enrolled in a pregnancy study. Each CDR3 is given with its conserved first and last residue. The D gene is left open where the match is weak. Clone sizes are given selectively: once, few, many, or a class where the clone is expanded.

V gene	clone size	D gene	J gene	CDR3 protein	CDR3 DNA
TRBV10-3	.	.	TRBJ1-5	CAISAGAGGNQPQHF	TGTGCCATCAGCGCCGGGGCAGGGGGCAATCAGCCCCAGCATTTT
TRBV5-1	.	.	TRBJ2-2	CASSLRGQPGSFAGELFF	TGCGCCAGCAGCTTGCGTGGCCAGCCGGGTTCTTTCGCCGGGGAGCTGTTTTTT
TRBV28	.	TRBD1	TRBJ2-1	CASLSDRPSYNEQFF	TGTGCCAGCCTGTCGGACAGGCCCTCCTACAATGAGCAGTTCTTC
TRBV9	.	TRBD2	TRBJ2-3	CASSVATGLAYTDTQYF	TGTGCCAGCAGCGTAGCGACAGGACTAGCGTACACAGATACGCAGTATTTT
TRBV19	.	.	TRBJ2-7	CASSTRGSLGNEQYF	TGTGCCAGTAGTACCAGGGGCTCCCTTGGGAACGAGCAGTACTTC
TRBV15	.	.	TRBJ1-5	CATSGSRSQPQHF	TGTGCCACCAGCGGGTCGAGGTCTCAGCCCCAGCATTTT
TRBV2	.	.	TRBJ2-7	CASSEAGASQYEQYF	TGTGCCAGCAGTGAAGCGGGGGCCTCTCAATACGAGCAGTACTTC
TRBV5-1	.	TRBD1	TRBJ1-2	CASTGQGYGYTF	TGCGCCAGCACGGGACAGGGCTATGGCTACACCTTC
TRBV7-3	.	TRBD1	TRBJ2-3	CASSWPRDRSPTDTQYF	TGTGCCAGCAGTTGGCCCCGGGACAGGTCCCCCACAGATACGCAGTATTTT
TRBV9	.	TRBD2	TRBJ2-3	CASSLGVAGGGGTDTQYF	TGTGCCAGCAGCCTCGGGGTAGCGGGGGGCGGGGGCACAGATACGCAGTATTTT
TRBV2	.	.	TRBJ2-1	CASLRVNEQFF	TGTGCCAGCCTCCGGGTCAATGAGCAGTTCTTC
TRBV7-9	once	.	TRBJ2-5	CASSLGLPRGLETQYF	TGTGCCAGCAGCTTGGGGCTTCCAAGGGGCCTAGAGACCCAGTACTTC
TRBV9	.	.	TRBJ2-3	CASSVPSSPITDTQYF	TGTGCCAGCAGCGTACCGTCGAGCCCCATCACAGATACGCAGTATTTT
TRBV19	.	TRBD2	TRBJ2-3	CASSEQLAGGPDTQYF	TGTGCCAGTAGTGAGCAACTAGCGGGGGGCCCCGATACGCAGTATTTT
TRBV14	once	TRBD2	TRBJ2-7	CASSQGRVGEQYF	TGTGCCAGCAGCCAGGGGAGGGTTGGCGAGCAGTACTTC
TRBV7-2	.	.	TRBJ1-4	CASRYPGGEKLFF	TGTGCCAGCAGATATCCAGGAGGTGAAAAACTGTTTTTT
TRBV7-9	.	TRBD2	TRBJ2-1	CASSLKALAGYNEQFF	TGTGCCAGCAGCTTAAAAGCACTAGCGGGGTACAATGAGCAGTTCTTC
TRBV7-9	.	.	TRBJ1-1	CASSPTSKAVDTEAFF	TGTGCCAGCAGCCCCACGTCAAAGGCGGTGGACACTGAAGCTTTCTTT
TRBV2	.	.	TRBJ2-1	CASSPIGGMGGSEQFF	TGTGCCAGCAGTCCAATCGGCGGGATGGGGGGAAGTGAGCAGTTCTTC
TRBV27	.	.	TRBJ2-1	CASSLGQRNEQFF	TGTGCCAGCAGTTTAGGCCAACGCAATGAGCAGTTCTTC
TRBV7-2	.	.	TRBJ2-7	CASSLGRGGSYEQYF	TGTGCCAGCAGCTTAGGGCGGGGCGGCTCCTACGAGCAGTACTTC
TRBV7-9	.	TRBD1	TRBJ2-7	CASRSDRGRSYEQYF	TGTGCCAGCAGAAGTGACAGGGGTCGGTCCTACGAGCAGTACTTC
TRBV4-1	.	TRBD1	TRBJ1-1	CASSQDNRGSNTEAFF	TGCGCCAGCAGCCAGGATAACAGGGGATCGAACACTGAAGCTTTCTTT
TRBV7-3	.	TRBD1	TRBJ2-6	CASSFPGQAGANVLTF	TGTGCCAGCAGCTTTCCCGGACAGGCTGGGGCCAACGTCCTGACTTTC
TRBV21-1	.	.	TRBJ2-7	CASIQLHRPSYEQYF	TGTGCCAGCATTCAGCTACACAGGCCCTCCTACGAGCAGTACTTC
TRBV5-1	.	TRBD2	TRBJ2-3	CASSAGRGVGSDTQYF	TGCGCCAGCAGCGCCGGGAGGGGAGTGGGGTCAGATACGCAGTATTTT
TRBV27	once	.	TRBJ2-1	CASSSQNEQFF	TGTGCCAGCAGTTCCCAGAATGAGCAGTTCTTC
TRBV29-1	.	.	TRBJ1-1	CSVMVSDKPWSGTEAFF	TGCAGCGTTATGGTCTCGGACAAGCCCTGGTCCGGCACTGAAGCTTTCTTT
TRBV7-3	.	TRBD1	TRBJ2-3	CASSFGGQESTDTQYF	TGTGCCAGCAGCTTCGGGGGACAGGAGTCCACAGATACGCAGTATTTT